What follows describes a single T cell receptor beta chain. Its antigen is still unknown. TCRdb's table, derived via immunoSEQ multiplex PCR, lists solely in-frame clones and lacks some. This repertoire shows under 35,000 clones, more than 85% found once; its top ten account for about 28%. The data were obtained in a study of T cells in localized non-small cell lung cancer. Study-level findings and limits: There were a median 57 of the top 100 tumor clones appearing in adjacent lung. There was an association of higher blood T cell density with longer overall survival. Heterogeneity remains possible, as sequencing covered one tumor region only. Peak T cell clonality was found in uninvolved adjacent lung, exceeding tumor.

Germline-derived CDR1 and CDR2 are MNHNS and SASEGT. The CDR3 totals 13 residues. V lost 2 bases and J 8 bases, leaving 10 bases between the germline ends. The specimen was peripheral blood, collected before any cancer treatment. V usage is TRBV6-1 and J usage is TRBJ2-1; D gene uncertain. The TCR sequence derives from a female donor of 60 years or more with stage I lung adenocarcinoma. The CDR3 is CASSEWGTYEQFF. The CDR3 region has the DNA TGTGCCAGCAGTGAATGGGGAACCTATGAGCAGTTCTTC.